The rows below give T cell receptor beta chains drawn from one sample of a study of control samples from healthy donors and cancer patients. The repertoire was sequenced with immunoSEQ multiplex PCR; TCRdb's copy has only in-frame clones and lacks some. This sample yields more than 110,000 clones, of which 88% are seen a single time; 8.7% belongs to the top ten. The sequencing input was blood. The receptors were sampled from a woman aged 30 to 39 in good health. CDR3s include the opening cysteine and the closing phenylalanine or tryptophan.

V | CDR3
TRBV28 | CASLGQGTYNEQFF
TRBV29-1 | CSVFGTGNTGELFF
TRBV9 | CASSVGTSGLGNEQFF
TRBV4-1 | CASSHSVSGRVGNEQFF
TRBV3-1/TRBV3-2 | CASSQRGPRQETQYF
TRBV2 | CASSRYGTSGRDEQFF
TRBV18 | CASSPPVGGGVLNEQFF
TRBV29-1 | CSVDFGLAPYEQYF
TRBV7-9 | CASSLTGTGNTIYF
TRBV30 | CAWMGGHSGYTF
TRBV28 | CASSSGVSRGSSGNTIYF
TRBV11-2 | CASSLEYGGDAFF
TRBV3-1/TRBV3-2 | CASSPGHSGEQFF
TRBV13 | CASSLGTGIAGNTIYF
TRBV7-2 | CASSFGGIQETQYF
TRBV2 | CASRGRGNQPQHF
TRBV5-1 | CASSLAGGDYGYTF
TRBV5-1 | CASSQRDRNTEAFF
TRBV18 | CASSPGTRSGYTF
TRBV5-1 | CASSLVQGPESPLHF
TRBV9 | CASSVGWGVVPDTQYF
TRBV3-1/TRBV3-2 | CASSQGYRSGRMYNEQFF
TRBV28 | CASSFIGSPGGANVLTF
TRBV18 | CASSPGPSPLQFF